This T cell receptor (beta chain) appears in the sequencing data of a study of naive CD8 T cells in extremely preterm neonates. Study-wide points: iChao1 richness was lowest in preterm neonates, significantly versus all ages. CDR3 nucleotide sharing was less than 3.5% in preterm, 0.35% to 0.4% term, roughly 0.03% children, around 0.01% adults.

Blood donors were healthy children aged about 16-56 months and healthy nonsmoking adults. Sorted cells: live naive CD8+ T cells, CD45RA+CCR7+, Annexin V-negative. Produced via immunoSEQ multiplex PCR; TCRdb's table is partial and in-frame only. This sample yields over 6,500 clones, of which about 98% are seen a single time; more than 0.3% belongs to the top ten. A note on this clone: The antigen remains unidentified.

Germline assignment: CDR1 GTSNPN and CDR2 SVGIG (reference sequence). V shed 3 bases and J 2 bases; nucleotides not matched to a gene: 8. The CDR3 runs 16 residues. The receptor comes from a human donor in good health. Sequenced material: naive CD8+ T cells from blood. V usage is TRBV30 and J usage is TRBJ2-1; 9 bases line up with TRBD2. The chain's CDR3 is CAWREPLAGTYNEQFF. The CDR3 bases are TGTGCCTGGAGGGAGCCCCTAGCGGGAACCTACAATGAGCAGTTCTTC.